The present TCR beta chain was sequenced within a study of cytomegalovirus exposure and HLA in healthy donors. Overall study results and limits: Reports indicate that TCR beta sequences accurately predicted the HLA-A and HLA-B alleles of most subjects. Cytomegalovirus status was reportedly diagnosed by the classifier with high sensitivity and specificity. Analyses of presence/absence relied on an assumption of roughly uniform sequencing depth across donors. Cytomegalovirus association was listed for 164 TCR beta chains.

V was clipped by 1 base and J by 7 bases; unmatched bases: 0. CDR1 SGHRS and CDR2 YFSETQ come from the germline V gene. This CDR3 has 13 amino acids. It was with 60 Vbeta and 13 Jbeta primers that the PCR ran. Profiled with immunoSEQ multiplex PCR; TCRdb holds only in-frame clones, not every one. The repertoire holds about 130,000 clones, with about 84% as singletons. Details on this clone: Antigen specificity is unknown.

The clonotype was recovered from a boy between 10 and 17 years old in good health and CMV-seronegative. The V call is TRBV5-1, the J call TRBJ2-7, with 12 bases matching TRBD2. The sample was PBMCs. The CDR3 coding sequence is TGCGCCAGCAGCTTGACTAGCGGGGGGGAGCAGTACTTC. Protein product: CASSLTSGGEQYF.